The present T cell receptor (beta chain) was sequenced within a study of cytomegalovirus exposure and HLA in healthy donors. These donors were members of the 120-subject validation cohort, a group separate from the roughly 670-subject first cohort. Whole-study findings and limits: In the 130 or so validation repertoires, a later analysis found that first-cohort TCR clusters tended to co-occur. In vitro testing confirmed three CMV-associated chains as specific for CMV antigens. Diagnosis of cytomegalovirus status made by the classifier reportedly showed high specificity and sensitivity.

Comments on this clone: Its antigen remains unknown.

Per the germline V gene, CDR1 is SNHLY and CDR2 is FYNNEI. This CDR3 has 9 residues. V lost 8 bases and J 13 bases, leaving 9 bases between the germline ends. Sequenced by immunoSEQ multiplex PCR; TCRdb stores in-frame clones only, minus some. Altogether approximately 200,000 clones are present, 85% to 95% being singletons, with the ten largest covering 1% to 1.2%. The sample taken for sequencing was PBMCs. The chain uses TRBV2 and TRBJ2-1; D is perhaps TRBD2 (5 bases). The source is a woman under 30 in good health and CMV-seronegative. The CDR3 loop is CASGRDQFF. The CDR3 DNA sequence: TGTGCCAGCGGGAGAGACCAGTTCTTC.